What follows are 12 T cell receptor beta chains derived from one specimen sequenced in a study of vaccination effects on CD4 cells after COVID-19. Generated by immunoSEQ multiplex PCR, the TCRdb table keeps only in-frame clones and is missing some. Of 57,000 or so clones in the sample, around three quarters were seen once. ViraFEST expansion of antigen-specific CD4+ T cells with viral peptide pools preceded sequencing. After more than 9 days in culture, the CD4+ T cells were isolated. Participants were vaccinated with two doses of either the BNT162b2 or mRNA-1273 vaccine. Which antigens these TCRs recognize remains unknown. The sequencing here drew on CD4+ T cells from PBMCs cultured with HCoV-229E spike peptides, taken after COVID-19 vaccination. The receptors originated from a human donor who received a COVID-19 vaccine.

The chain uses TRBV18 and TRBJ1-1, with TRBD1 identical over 11 bases. Trimming at V came to 4 bases and at J to 4 bases, leaving 5 bases not matched to a gene. This CDR3 spans 15 amino acids. Germline CDR1 reads KGHSH; CDR2 reads LQKENI. CDR3 sequence: CASSLSGTGGTEAFF. CDR3 in DNA: TGTGCCAGCTCACTATCCGGGACAGGGGGCACTGAAGCTTTCTTT.

The chain combines TRBV6-6 with TRBJ2-7; D gene uncertain. CDR1 is MNHNY and CDR2 is SVGAGI in the germline V gene (reference sequence). The CDR3 covers 15 residues. Trimming cost V 3 bases and J 0 bases, with 12 bases left between them. The CDR3 DNA reads as TGTGCCAGCAGTTATGGGCGTAAAAGCTCCTACGAGCAGTACGTC. As protein: CASSYGRKSSYEQYV.

The V and J genes are TRBV3-1 (or the pseudogene TRBV3-2) and TRBJ2-5, with TRBD2 matching over 10 bases. This CDR3 region has 15 residues. Trimming removed 3 bases from V and 7 bases from J; junction bases left unmatched: 8. Germline CDR1 is LGHDT and CDR2 is YNNKEL (reference sequence). The CDR3 DNA is TGTGCCAGCAGCCATAGCGGGGGGACCATGGGGACCCAGTACTTC. It translates to CASSHSGGTMGTQYF.

This clone was counted a few times. The chain uses TRBV19 and TRBJ1-5, with TRBD1 matching 7 bases. Germline-derived CDR1 and CDR2 are LNHDA and SQIVND (reference sequence). This CDR3 is 16 amino acids long. V was clipped by 6 bases and J by 1 base; unmatched bases: 9. The CDR3 DNA follows: TGTGCCAGTAGGGAACAGGGGCAATGGAGCAATCAGCCCCAGCATTTT. This gives the protein CASREQGQWSNQPQHF.

This clone was seen a single time. This chain uses TRBV5-1 with TRBJ1-1; D not certain. This CDR3 spans 15 amino acids. Germline CDR1 and CDR2: SGHRS and YFSETQ. The V gene lost 4 bases and the J gene lost 4 bases, with 17 bases spanning the gap. CDR3 amino acids: CASSALPGTATEAFF. The CDR3 coding sequence is TGCGCCAGCAGCGCCCTTCCGGGTACGGCCACTGAAGCTTTCTTT.

The chain's CDR3 is CASSISGQNNSPLHF. The DNA of the CDR3 is TGCGCCAGCAGTATCTCTGGACAGAATAATTCACCCCTCCACTTT. This chain links TRBV10-2 with TRBJ1-6; D possibly corresponds to TRBD1 (6 bases). Germline CDR1 and CDR2: WSHSY and SAAADI. Trimming pared 5 bases from V and 5 bases from J, leaving 13 bases between. The CDR3 consists of 15 residues.

This clone was recorded only once. This chain connects TRBV7-2 to TRBJ2-1; D not certain. Germline V CDR1 and CDR2: SGHTA, FQGNSA. The CDR3 contains 14 residues. V was clipped by 1 base and J by 5 bases, with 9 bases between them. This CDR3 is CASSLVTVNNEQFF. The CDR3, as DNA: TGTGCCAGCAGCTTAGTTACGGTTAACAATGAGCAGTTCTTC.

The rearrangement joins TRBV6-1 to TRBJ1-4, with unresolved D. The germline gives CDR1 MNHNS, CDR2 SASEGT. The CDR3 is 15 residues long. V was clipped by 2 bases and J by 8 bases, with 15 bases between them. Written as DNA, the CDR3 is TGTGCCAGCAGTGAACTGTGGAGGGTTCAAGAAAAACTGTTTTTT. Translation gives CASSELWRVQEKLFF.

This clone was found once. This chain links TRBV5-4 with TRBJ1-4; no definite D call. The CDR3 is 17 residues long. Germline V CDR1 and CDR2: SGHNT, YYREEE (reference sequence). V lost 3 bases and J 4 bases, leaving 19 bases between the germline ends. CDR3 sequence reads: CASSSGPLPSGNEKLFF. The DNA for the CDR3 is TGTGCCAGCAGCTCTGGGCCCCTCCCCTCGGGTAATGAAAAACTGTTTTTT.

This clone was found a few times. This sequence joins TRBV19 and TRBJ1-2; no clear D gene. The CDR3 has 10 amino acids. V was pared by 5 bases and J by 8 bases, with 6 bases between. Germline-derived CDR1 and CDR2 are LNHDA and SQIVND (reference sequence). Here the CDR3 DNA reads TGTGCCAGTAGTGACACGGGCTACACCTTC. Amino acids: CASSDTGYTF.

CDR3 amino acids: CATSDLKGSGANVLTF. CDR3 DNA: TGTGCCACCAGTGATTTAAAGGGTTCTGGGGCCAACGTCCTGACTTTC. The chain uses TRBV24-1 and TRBJ2-6; D not certain. Germline-derived CDR1 and CDR2 are KGHDR and SFDVKD. Deletions cut 1 base from V and 1 base from J, with 7 bases between. The length of the CDR3 is 16 residues.

The J gene is TRBJ1-3, the V gene TRBV19; no clear D gene. Deletions cut 9 bases from V and 1 base from J, with 7 bases between. The V gene's germline CDR1 is LNHDA and CDR2 SQIVND (reference sequence). The CDR3 spans 12 residues. This CDR3 reads CASGDSGNTIYF. The CDR3 DNA reads TGTGCCAGCGGGGATTCTGGAAACACCATATATTTT.